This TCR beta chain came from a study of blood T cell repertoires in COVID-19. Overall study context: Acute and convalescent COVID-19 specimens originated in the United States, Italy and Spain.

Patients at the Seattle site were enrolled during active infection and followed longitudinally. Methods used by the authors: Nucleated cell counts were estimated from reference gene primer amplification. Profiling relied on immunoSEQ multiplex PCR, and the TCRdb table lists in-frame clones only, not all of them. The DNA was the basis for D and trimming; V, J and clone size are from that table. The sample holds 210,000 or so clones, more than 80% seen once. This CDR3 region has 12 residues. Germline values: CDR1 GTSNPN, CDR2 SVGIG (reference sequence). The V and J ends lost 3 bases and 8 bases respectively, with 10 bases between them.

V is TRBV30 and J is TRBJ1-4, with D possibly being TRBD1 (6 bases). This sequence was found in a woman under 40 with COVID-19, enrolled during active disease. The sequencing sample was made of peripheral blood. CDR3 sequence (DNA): TGTGCCTGGAGCGAGGACAGCGAAAAACTGTTTTTT. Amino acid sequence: CAWSEDSEKLFF.